This T cell receptor (beta chain) derives from a study of blood T cell repertoires in COVID-19. Sequencing used immunoSEQ multiplex PCR; TCRdb keeps in-frame clones, though not all of them. This sample has about 430,000 clones, with around nine tenths found just once. V shed 3 bases and J shed 2 bases, with 11 bases lying between them. This CDR3 has 14 residues. From germline, CDR1 is SEHNR and CDR2 FQNEAQ (reference sequence). Up to 2 weeks before entering the study, exposed participants had met a COVID-19 case. In its sample, this clone was seen a few times. Sequencing was done on a sample of PBMCs or T cells enriched from blood (not recorded which). The J gene is TRBJ2-7, the V gene TRBV7-9; D is possibly TRBD1 (5 bases). This receptor was taken from a woman aged 18 to 35 who had been exposed to COVID-19. The CDR3 region is CASSFVGATYEQYF. CDR3 DNA: TGTGCCAGCAGCTTCGTAGGGGCTACCTACGAGCAGTACTTC. Using reference TRBV7-9 and TRBJ2-7 for the parts outside the CDR3, the full variable domain is DTGVSQNPRHKITKRGQNVTFRCDPISEHNRLYWYRQTLGQGPEFLTYFQNEAQLEKSRLLSDRFSAERPKGSFSTLEIQRTEQGDSAMYLCASSFVGATYEQYFGPGTRLTVT.